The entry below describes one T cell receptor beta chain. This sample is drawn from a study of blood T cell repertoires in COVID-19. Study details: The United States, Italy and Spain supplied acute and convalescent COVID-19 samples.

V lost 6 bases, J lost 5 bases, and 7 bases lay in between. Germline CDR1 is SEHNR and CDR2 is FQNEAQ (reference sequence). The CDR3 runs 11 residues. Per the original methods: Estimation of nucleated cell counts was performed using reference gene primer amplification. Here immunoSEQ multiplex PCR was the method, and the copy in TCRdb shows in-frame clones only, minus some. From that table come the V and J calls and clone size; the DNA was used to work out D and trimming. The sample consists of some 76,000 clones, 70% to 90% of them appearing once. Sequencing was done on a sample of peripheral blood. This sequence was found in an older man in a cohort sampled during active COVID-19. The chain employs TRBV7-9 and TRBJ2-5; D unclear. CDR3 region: CASSMSETQYF. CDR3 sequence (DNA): TGTGCCAGCAGTATGAGCGAGACCCAGTACTTC. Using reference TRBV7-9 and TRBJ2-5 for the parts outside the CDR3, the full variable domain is DTGVSQNPRHKITKRGQNVTFRCDPISEHNRLYWYRQTLGQGPEFLTYFQNEAQLEKSRLLSDRFSAERPKGSFSTLEIQRTEQGDSAMYLCASSMSETQYFGPGTRLLVL.